This T cell receptor beta chain was observed in a study of PD-1 blockade in classical Hodgkin lymphoma. Data came from immunoSEQ multiplex PCR; TCRdb stores just in-frame clones and leaves some out. The data show almost 85,000 clones, with approximately 88% seen just once and about 20% held by the top ten. Every single patient, without exception, relapsed after autologous stem cell transplantation, and brentuximab vedotin exposure varied. This clone has only one observation. The junction had 7 bases not matched to a gene; V was cut back by 0 bases and J by 7 bases. Germline V lookup: CDR1 SGHTA, CDR2 FQGNSA. The CDR3 is 15 residues long.

The rearrangement joins TRBV7-2 to TRBJ2-7, with 9 bases matching TRBD1. The sequencing used peripheral blood mononuclear cells (PBMCs), collected at baseline. The sequence came from a human donor with classical Hodgkin lymphoma. The CDR3 reads CASSLAYGTGKEQYF. In DNA, the CDR3 is TGTGCCAGCAGCTTAGCTTATGGGACAGGGAAGGAGCAGTACTTC.